A single sample is the source of the 17 T cell receptor beta chains below, sequenced in a study of T-cell reconstitution after alpha-beta-depleted transplantation in children. This sample's TCRbeta library carried unique molecular identifier barcodes. TCRdb used MiXCR to reprocess the PCR reads, holding one entry per CDR3 protein. The table includes 100,000 or so distinct CDR3 sequences, approximately 5.4% detected once. The specimen comprised PBMCs, mostly from graft donor cells, sampled 60 days after TCRalphabeta/CD19-depleted stem cell transplant. The origin of the receptors is a female patient aged 2-9 years who had a stem cell transplant for Fanconi anemia, so the T cells may come from the graft donor.

CDR3 sequence (DNA): TGCGCCAGCAGCTTGTCAGGGGGCTCCTACGAGCAGTACTTC. It translates to CASSLSGGSYEQYF. The rearrangement uses TRBV5-1 and TRBJ2-7; TRBD1 matches 7 bases. Germline lookup yields CDR1 SGHRS and CDR2 YFSETQ. The junction had 1 base not matched to a gene; V was cut back by 1 base and J by 0 bases. CDR3 length: 14 amino acids.

This clonotype was observed many times. The CDR3 protein is CSASFVRNTIYF. As DNA, the CDR3 is TGCAGTGCTAGCTTCGTACGGAACACCATATATTTT. This rearrangement joins TRBV20-1 to TRBJ1-3; D gene unclear. Germline V gene sequence: CDR1 DFQATT, CDR2 SNEGSKA (reference sequence). Trimming pared 3 bases from V and 7 bases from J, leaving 10 bases between. The CDR3 is made up of 12 amino acids.

In its sample, this clonotype was seen many times. This chain connects TRBV28 to TRBJ2-1; 12 positions match TRBD2. The CDR3 sequence is 17 residues long. With V trimmed by 4 bases and J by 3 bases, 7 bases remained unmatched. CDR1 is MDHEN, CDR2 SYDVKM, per germline. The CDR3 region is CASSSLLAGGVYNEQFF. The CDR3, as DNA: TGTGCCAGCAGTTCTTTACTAGCGGGAGGTGTCTACAATGAGCAGTTCTTC.

This clonotype came up many times. The chain is built from TRBV5-5 and TRBJ2-3; 7 nucleotides align to TRBD2. Germline V CDR1 and CDR2: SGHKS, YYEKEE (reference sequence). The J segment lost 4 bases and the V segment lost 3 bases, leaving 8 bases of the junction unmatched. The CDR3 runs to 15 residues. The CDR3 bases are TGTGCCAGCAGCTCCGTTGGCGGGGGAGCAGATACGCAGTATTTT. It specifies CASSSVGGGADTQYF. The full variable domain, rest sourced from reference TRBV5-5 and TRBJ2-3, is DAGVTQSPTHLIKTRGQQVTLRCSPISGHKSVSWYQQVLGQGPQFIFQYYEKEERGRGNFPDRFSARQFPNYSSELNVNALLLGDSALYLCASSSVGGGADTQYFGPGTRLTVL.

V gene TRBV15 combines with J gene TRBJ2-1, with no clear D. The CDR3 consists of 13 residues. Per the germline V gene, CDR1 is LNHNV and CDR2 is YYDKDF (reference sequence). The germline V and J ends were trimmed by 2 bases and 4 bases, with 6 bases remaining between them. The CDR3 DNA reads as TGTGCCACCAGCAGACAAAGGTACAATGAGCAGTTCTTC. Translation: CATSRQRYNEQFF.

This clonotype was seen more than once but under ten times. V usage is TRBV28 and J usage is TRBJ2-7; 7 bases map to TRBD1. The CDR3 runs 16 residues. Germline values: CDR1 MDHEN, CDR2 SYDVKM. Losses at the gene ends were 6 bases for V and 7 bases for J; bases not matched to a gene: 18. CDR3: CASSSLYRGLAVEQYF. The CDR3, as DNA: TGTGCCAGCAGCTCCCTTTACAGGGGCCTCGCTGTGGAGCAGTACTTC.

This clonotype was seen many times. CDR3 protein: CSAWPGLAPDTQYF. The DNA for the CDR3 is TGCAGTGCGTGGCCGGGACTAGCGCCAGATACGCAGTATTTT. J is TRBJ2-3 and V is TRBV20-1, with 10 positions matching TRBD2. Per the germline V gene, CDR1 is DFQATT and CDR2 is SNEGSKA (reference sequence). The CDR3 contains 14 residues. With V trimmed by 6 bases and J by 4 bases, 7 bases remained unmatched.

This clonotype has ten or more counts. This sequence joins TRBV6-1 and TRBJ1-5, with TRBD1 matching 7 bases. J gave up 1 base and V 4 bases, and 1 base lay outside the gene matches. Germline values: CDR1 MNHNS, CDR2 SASEGT. The CDR3 is 14 amino acids. CDR3 residues: CASSGTGSNQPQHF. In DNA form, the CDR3 reads TGTGCCAGCAGTGGGACAGGCAGCAATCAGCCCCAGCATTTT.

Many counts were recorded for this clonotype. Here the CDR3 DNA reads TGTGCCAGCAGTGTAGTTTCCCTAGAGACCCAGTACTTC. Amino acid sequence: CASSVVSLETQYF. The genes are TRBV6-1 and TRBJ2-5; D gene ambiguous. The germline CDR1 and CDR2 sequences are MNHNS and SASEGT. The CDR3 is made up of 13 amino acids. Trimming removed 4 bases from V and 4 bases from J, with 10 bases in between.

The gene calls are TRBV20-1 and TRBJ1-5, with TRBD1 identical over 9 bases. The germline CDR1 and CDR2 sequences are DFQATT and SNEGSKA (reference sequence). The V gene end was trimmed by 3 bases and the J gene end by 5 bases; junction bases not matched to a gene: 8. This CDR3 is 15 amino acids long. CDR3 DNA: TGCAGTGCTAGTACAGGGGGCCTCAGGGATCAGCCCCAGCATTTT. It codes for CSASTGGLRDQPQHF.

This clonotype was recorded at least ten times. This rearrangement joins TRBV20-1 to TRBJ1-5; the D gene is possibly TRBD1 (5 bases). The germline V and J ends were trimmed by 5 bases and 5 bases, with 13 bases remaining between them. The germline V gene encodes CDR1 DFQATT and CDR2 SNEGSKA (reference sequence). There are 13 residues in the CDR3. CDR3: CSAGGGRDQPQHF. The CDR3 DNA is TGCAGTGCTGGGGGAGGCAGGGATCAGCCCCAGCATTTT.

This chain uses TRBV7-2 with TRBJ1-5; no definite D call. The CDR3 loop spans 13 amino acids. The V end lost 3 bases, the J end lost 5 bases, and 8 bases lay between the germline ends. Germline V gene data show CDR1 as SGHTA and CDR2 as FQGNSA. The CDR3 coding sequence is TGTGCCAGCAGCTTCCTTGGTGATCAGCCCCAGCATTTT. Its protein is CASSFLGDQPQHF.

In its sample, this clonotype was seen many times. Written as DNA, the CDR3 is TGTGCCAGCAGCTTGGTGGGACTAGGGGCAAGTGAGCAGTTCTTC. As protein: CASSLVGLGASEQFF. The V call is TRBV5-6, the J call TRBJ2-1; 8 bases are a match to TRBD2. Trimming removed 0 bases from V and 9 bases from J; junction bases left unmatched: 8. This CDR3 is built from 15 residues. Germline lookup yields CDR1 SGHDT and CDR2 YYEEEE.

This chain links TRBV2 with TRBJ2-5; 11 nucleotides match TRBD2. The germline gives CDR1 SNHLY, CDR2 FYNNEI. V was pared by 3 bases and J by 1 base, with 7 bases of the junction left unmatched. The CDR3 length is 17 residues. CDR3 in DNA: TGTGCCAGCAGTGACATAACTAGCGGGGGATTCCAAGAGACCCAGTACTTC. Translating it yields CASSDITSGGFQETQYF.

This clonotype was counted between two and nine times. The chain couples TRBV5-1 to TRBJ2-3; TRBD2 matches at 10 bases. The CDR3 consists of 17 residues. The germline gives CDR1 SGHRS, CDR2 YFSETQ. With V trimmed by 2 bases and J by 1 base, 7 bases remained unmatched. CDR3 sequence (DNA): TGCGCCAGCAGCTTTCCTAGCGGGAGTGTAGGCACAGATACGCAGTATTTT. Residues: CASSFPSGSVGTDTQYF.

The V and J genes are TRBV2 and TRBJ2-7; 8 bases fit TRBD2. The CDR3 is made up of 20 amino acids. Germline CDR1 reads SNHLY; CDR2 reads FYNNEI. V lost 1 base, J lost 0 bases, and 17 bases stayed unmatched. The CDR3 loop reads CASSEVRSGGAQRSSYEQYF. The CDR3 nucleotides are TGTGCCAGCAGTGAAGTACGATCGGGGGGGGCACAAAGGAGCTCCTACGAGCAGTACTTC.

In its sample, this clonotype was seen many times. The gene calls are TRBV5-1 and TRBJ2-3; D remains unclear. The germline V gene encodes CDR1 SGHRS and CDR2 YFSETQ. The CDR3 has 15 residues. Trimming left V 1 base short and J 1 base short, with 10 bases between. CDR3 in amino acids: CASSLSWRGTDTQYF. CDR3 in DNA: TGCGCCAGCAGCTTGTCGTGGAGAGGCACAGATACGCAGTATTTT.